This T cell receptor (beta chain) derives from a study of T cell changes during pregnancy in multiple sclerosis. V gave up 3 bases and J gave up 4 bases; unmatched junction bases: 2. The germline V gene has CDR1 SGHVS and CDR2 FNYEAQ. This CDR3 comprises 14 residues. Sequencing used immunoSEQ multiplex PCR; TCRdb keeps in-frame clones, though not all of them. The data show around 36,000 clones, around nine tenths seen once. The clonotype comes from a female donor with multiple sclerosis, enrolled in a pregnancy study. The chain links TRBV7-6 to TRBJ2-7; TRBD2 agrees at 11 bases. Sequenced here: CD4+ T cells from peripheral blood mononuclear cells, sampled in the third trimester of pregnancy. CDR3 protein: CASSLTSGIYEQYF. Written as DNA, the CDR3 is TGTGCCAGCAGCTTGACTAGCGGGATATACGAGCAGTACTTC.